These T cell receptor beta chains were read from a single sample in a study of CD8 T cells in ankylosing spondylitis. TCRdb re-derived calls from the 5' RACE reads in MiXCR, one entry per CDR3 protein. The sample has some 250,000 distinct CDR3 sequences; roughly a quarter are singletons. The sample taken for sequencing was blood, either unsorted or a sorted T cell fraction (not recorded which). The receptors shown here come from a male donor with ankylosing spondylitis or in good health (not recorded which). The CDR3 runs from the conserved cysteine through the conserved F or W. A D gene is named only where the DNA matches it firmly. Some rows have no size entry. The others give once, few or many, or a class for an expanded clone.

d_call,clone_size,v_call,j_call,cdr3_aa,cdr3_nt
-,few,TRBV12-3/TRBV12-4,TRBJ1-2,CASSFEGYGYTF,TGTGCCAGCAGTTTTGAAGGCTATGGCTACACCTTC
-,-,TRBV20-1,TRBJ2-7,CSASQGYIAYEQYF,TGCAGTGCTAGCCAGGGGTACATCGCCTACGAGCAGTACTTC
TRBD2,few,TRBV5-1,TRBJ2-7,CASSLVAGASYEQYF,TGCGCCAGCAGCTTGGTAGCGGGGGCCTCCTACGAGCAGTACTTC
TRBD1,many,TRBV20-1,TRBJ2-5,CSASGRGFRETQYF,TGCAGTGCTAGTGGCAGGGGGTTTAGAGAGACCCAGTACTTC
-,many,TRBV6-5,TRBJ2-5,CASSYAGYLETQYF,TGTGCCAGCAGTTACGCAGGGTACCTAGAGACCCAGTACTTC
-,-,TRBV9,TRBJ2-1,CASITPAGTPNYNEQFF,TGTGCCAGCATCACTCCCGCCGGGACACCTAACTACAATGAGCAGTTCTTC
-,-,TRBV4-1,TRBJ2-5,CASSQSELGETQYF,TGCGCCAGCAGCCAATCGGAGCTAGGGGAGACCCAGTACTTC
TRBD1,many,TRBV20-1,TRBJ1-2,CSACTWDREGFGYTF,TGCAGTGCTTGCACCTGGGACAGGGAAGGATTCGGCTACACCTTC
TRBD1,few,TRBV5-1,TRBJ2-5,CASSATGTGEGTQYF,TGCGCCAGCAGCGCCACCGGGACAGGGGAAGGGACCCAGTACTTC
TRBD1,few,TRBV20-1,TRBJ2-1,CSASGDRDEDYFF,TGCAGTGCTAGTGGGGACAGGGACGAGGATTACTTCTTC
-,-,TRBV18,TRBJ2-7,CASSPQGGYEQYF,TGTGCCAGCTCACCGCAGGGCGGATACGAGCAGTACTTC
TRBD2,few,TRBV7-6,TRBJ2-3,CASSLAGTSGGAFKDTQYF,TGTGCCAGCAGCTTAGCCGGGACTAGCGGGGGGGCCTTTAAAGATACGCAGTATTTT
-,-,TRBV20-1,TRBJ2-5,CSAGRGTAETQYF,TGCAGTGCTGGTCGGGGGACGGCGGAGACCCAGTACTTC
-,many,TRBV29-1,TRBJ1-1,CSVDLLTGRTEAFF,TGCAGCGTTGACTTACTGACAGGCCGGACTGAAGCTTTCTTT
TRBD2,few,TRBV29-1,TRBJ2-5,CSAGLGAETQYF,TGCAGCGCAGGACTAGGGGCGGAGACCCAGTACTTC
TRBD2,-,TRBV20-1,TRBJ2-1,CSASQAGENEQFF,TGCAGTGCTAGTCAAGCGGGGGAAAATGAGCAGTTCTTC
-,many,TRBV3-1,TRBJ2-5,CASSHGAYQETQYF,TGTGCCAGCAGCCACGGGGCCTACCAAGAGACCCAGTACTTC
TRBD1,many,TRBV20-1,TRBJ2-7,CSARGWDRGRDEQYF,TGCAGTGCTAGAGGTTGGGACAGGGGGCGCGACGAGCAGTACTTC
-,many,TRBV7-6,TRBJ1-4,CASSSRPAINEKLFF,TGTGCCAGCAGCTCGCGTCCCGCTATTAATGAAAAACTGTTTTTT
TRBD2,-,TRBV20-1,TRBJ2-5,CSARGTSGKKETQYF,TGCAGTGCTAGAGGGACTAGCGGGAAAAAAGAGACCCAGTACTTC
TRBD1,many,TRBV28,TRBJ1-1,CASSLPTGTGRTEAFF,TGTGCCAGCAGCCTACCTACCGGGACAGGGAGAACTGAAGCTTTCTTT
-,-,TRBV6-1,TRBJ2-1,CASSAGEQFF,TGTGCCAGCAGTGCGGGGGAGCAGTTCTTC
TRBD1,many,TRBV2,TRBJ2-5,CASSRDREETQYF,TGTGCCAGCAGCCGGGACAGGGAAGAGACCCAGTACTTC
-,-,TRBV10-3,TRBJ2-5,CAIEKDGGGTQYF,TGTGCCATCGAGAAGGACGGGGGAGGGACCCAGTACTTC
-,-,TRBV6-1,TRBJ2-6,CASRPGVSGANVLTF,TGTGCCAGCAGGCCAGGGGTCTCTGGGGCCAACGTCCTGACTTTC
-,-,TRBV18,TRBJ1-2,CASSEITYRGYTF,TGTGCCAGCTCCGAAATAACCTATCGTGGCTACACCTTC
-,few,TRBV20-1,TRBJ1-2,CSAREGGTYGYTF,TGCAGTGCTAGAGAGGGGGGGACCTATGGCTACACCTTC
-,few,TRBV20-1,TRBJ2-7,CSARGVGGPISYEQYF,TGCAGTGCTAGAGGGGTGGGGGGACCCATCTCCTACGAGCAGTACTTC
-,-,TRBV24-1,TRBJ2-2,CATSPRTGTGELFF,TGTGCCACCAGTCCACGAACAGGGACGGGGGAGCTGTTTTTT
TRBD1,-,TRBV12-3/TRBV12-4,TRBJ2-7,CASRMGQPGSYEQYF,TGTGCCAGCAGAATGGGACAGCCGGGCTCCTACGAGCAGTACTTC
-,many,TRBV5-1,TRBJ2-3,CASRSGGGQPTDTQYF,TGCGCCAGCAGGTCTGGTGGGGGACAACCCACAGATACGCAGTATTTT
-,many,TRBV5-1,TRBJ2-1,CASSSLGSSTYNEQFF,TGCGCCAGCAGCTCCCTGGGAAGTTCCACATACAATGAGCAGTTCTTC
TRBD2,-,TRBV19,TRBJ2-1,CASSGLAGASSYNEQFF,TGTGCCAGTAGTGGGCTAGCGGGGGCCTCATCCTACAATGAGCAGTTCTTC
TRBD1,few,TRBV20-1,TRBJ2-2,CSAKTTGGNTGELFF,TGCAGTGCGAAGACGACAGGGGGGAACACCGGGGAGCTGTTTTTT
-,-,TRBV6-5,TRBJ2-4,CASSTSGSRAKNIQYF,TGTGCCAGCAGCACTTCAGGGTCGCGAGCCAAAAACATTCAGTACTTC
-,few,TRBV6-5,TRBJ2-2,CASSYREAGGTGELFF,TGTGCCAGCAGTTACCGAGAAGCTGGGGGCACCGGGGAGCTGTTTTTT
-,many,TRBV5-1,TRBJ1-1,CASRIVRNTEAFF,TGCGCCAGCAGGATAGTCCGGAACACTGAAGCTTTCTTT
-,-,TRBV20-1,TRBJ2-1,CSASRGPPYNEQFF,TGCAGTGCTAGTCGGGGCCCCCCCTACAATGAGCAGTTCTTC
TRBD1,few,TRBV18,TRBJ2-7,CASSYGTVTDEQYF,TGTGCCAGCTCCTACGGGACAGTAACGGACGAGCAGTACTTC
-,many,TRBV28,TRBJ2-2,CASSLLGDTGELFF,TGTGCCAGCAGTTTATTAGGTGACACCGGGGAGCTGTTTTTT
TRBD2,-,TRBV10-2,TRBJ2-1,CASRPSGGGNEQFF,TGCGCCAGCAGGCCTAGCGGGGGGGGCAATGAGCAGTTCTTC
-,many,TRBV12-3/TRBV12-4,TRBJ1-5,CASSGSGDQPQHF,TGTGCCAGCAGTGGTTCAGGGGATCAGCCCCAGCATTTT
TRBD2,many,TRBV20-1,TRBJ2-7,CSARVGLATPHEQYF,TGCAGTGCTAGAGTTGGACTAGCTACCCCCCACGAGCAGTACTTC
-,-,TRBV20-1,TRBJ1-2,CSATTGSGPLGTF,TGCAGTGCCACGACAGGCTCGGGGCCTTTGGGGACCTTC
TRBD1,few,TRBV27,TRBJ2-7,CASSLRQGASEQYF,TGTGCCAGCAGTTTAAGACAGGGGGCAAGCGAGCAGTACTTC
-,few,TRBV29-1,TRBJ2-3,CSVDGRARGDTQYF,TGCAGCGTTGACGGTCGGGCTAGAGGGGATACGCAGTATTTT
-,-,TRBV29-1,TRBJ2-3,CSVGGAEDTQYF,TGCAGCGTTGGGGGGGCCGAAGATACGCAGTATTTT
TRBD1,-,TRBV9,TRBJ2-5,CASSVDRGGRETQYF,TGTGCCAGCAGCGTTGACAGGGGTGGTAGAGAGACCCAGTACTTC
-,-,TRBV6-5,TRBJ2-7,CASSTRGIVSDNEQYF,TGTGCCAGCAGCACTCGAGGTATTGTCTCCGATAACGAGCAGTACTTC
TRBD1,-,TRBV5-1,TRBJ2-3,CASSMTGGAGDTQYF,TGCGCCAGCAGCATGACAGGGGGCGCGGGAGATACGCAGTATTTT
-,-,TRBV12-3/TRBV12-4,TRBJ2-3,CASSLDPAEDTQYF,TGTGCCAGCAGTTTAGACCCTGCGGAAGATACGCAGTATTTT
TRBD2,few,TRBV20-1,TRBJ2-4,CSADWGNTAGAKNIQYF,TGCAGTGCTGATTGGGGAAACACAGCGGGGGCCAAAAACATTCAGTACTTC
-,few,TRBV6-1,TRBJ2-1,CASSPRQQYNEQFF,TGTGCCAGCAGCCCGAGACAACAGTACAATGAGCAGTTCTTC